This TCR beta chain emerged from a study of T cells in Graves' hyperthyroidism and ophthalmopathy. Study at large: Prior to any treatment, at the point of initial diagnosis, peripheral blood was collected. Whole-study findings and limits: Among clonotypes expanded in thyroid above 0.001, most were also found in blood.

This CDR3 comprises 16 residues. The V gene's germline CDR1 is SGHRS and CDR2 YFSETQ. Trimming at V came to 3 bases and at J to 4 bases, leaving 10 bases not matched to a gene. Uncontrolled infection, other autoimmune disease, pregnancy or lactation led to exclusion. As regards this clonotype: Its antigen remains unidentified.

Authors of the study amplified TCR beta CDR3 regions from RNA transcripts. The HTBI set primed first-round TCR CDR3 RT-PCR. One entry per CDR3 protein, called by TCRdb with MiXCR from the multiplex PCR reads. The data show 500,000 to 550,000 distinct CDR3 sequences, with 15% to 20% seen just once and about 45% held by the top ten. The sample consisted of blood. The source of this sequence is a middle-aged man with Graves' ophthalmopathy. The chain is built from TRBV5-1 and TRBJ2-3, with 8 bases fitting TRBD2. Written as DNA, the CDR3 is TGCGCCAGCAGCTACGACGGGAGGGGATTGGCAGATACGCAGTATTTT. Translated: CASSYDGRGLADTQYF.